This entry features one TCR beta chain sequence. No antigen is known for it. No quality values exist for individual bases; no much larger clone is one base distant. The source of the sample is a study of identical twins (dated by TCRdb to about 2016). Turning to the overall study: The study deep-sequenced TCR alpha and beta repertoires from monozygotic twins, unrelated adults of various ages and cord blood to test whether fetal clonotypes persist. To rule out contamination, replicate twin experiments were performed at different times with different library preparation protocols.

Receptors were amplified or captured by 5' RACE. Sequenced on an Illumina HiSeq 2000. Template switching added a universal primer binding site, and the final cDNA carried a unique molecular identifier that allowed TCR cDNA molecules to be counted accurately. First-strand cDNA for TCR alpha and beta chains was synthesized from specific primers in the conserved constant-segment region. To control for contamination, each cDNA library was double barcoded with a SMART-Mk sample barcode plus Illumina barcodes. TruSeq adapter sequences and Illumina sample barcodes were added in two successive PCR steps. Sequencing of the TCR alpha and beta cDNA libraries was done on the Illumina HiSeq platform using custom primers. On the authors' methods: Unique molecular identifiers were extracted from raw reads with MiGEC, and CDR3 positions were determined with MiXCR. Recombination models were inferred per individual with the repgenHMM and IGoR tools using an EM algorithm. Shared clonotype analysis was performed with the tcR package in R, normalizing sharing by the product of cloneset sizes. Out-of-frame nonproductive sequences were analyzed to study raw recombination free of thymic and clonal selection effects. Using fastp at Q25 and MiXCR, TCRdb reprocessed the public reads and kept productive beta chains. Rows with a matching CDR3 protein are joined into one entry that keeps the most common DNA and genes. The V and J calls were not made by the authors but by TCRdb's processing. This sample holds 1.5 million to 2 million distinct CDR3 sequences; roughly a third were observed only once. About 0.27% of the sample lies in the top ten.

Only healthy Caucasian donors were included. What the research found in general, with its limitations: Recombination models systematically underestimated out-of-frame TCR alpha sharing in monozygotic twins but agreed with sharing between unrelated individuals. Excess twin sharing in beta out-of-frame sequences was weaker because fewer shared sequences lowered the signal-to-noise ratio. Fewer insertions were carried by abundant cord blood beta clonotypes; a weaker similar trend was observed in young adult naive repertoires, while no such trend was observed in memory repertoires. Zero-insertion analyses could be partly confounded by invariant T cells such as MAIT and iNKT, though diverse VJ usage argued against such confounding for most clonotypes. Conclusions relied on cross-sectional statistical analysis, since the same donors could not be followed over many years. Compared with coincidental sharing between unrelated individuals, out-of-frame TCR alpha sequences shared between twins had an excess of sequences with low generation probability.

Counted from cysteine to phenylalanine, this CDR3 has 14 amino acids. Only the CDR3 region is kept as DNA, spanning 42 bases read in frame from base 1. The junction shows trimming of 5 bases on V and 4 bases on J, plus 13 bases between the germline ends. CDR1 and CDR2 are drawn from the germline V gene (reference sequence): LGHDT, YNNKEL. This sequence originates from a newborn girl in good health. The receptor chain draws on TRBV3-1 and TRBJ2-3; the D element could tentatively be TRBD1 or TRBD2, as 5 bases agree for each. Sequencing was done on a sample of cord blood. The CDR3 is CASSYLTGPDTQYF. The DNA sequence is as follows: TGTGCCAGCAGCTACCTTACGGGGCCAGATACGCAGTATTTT.